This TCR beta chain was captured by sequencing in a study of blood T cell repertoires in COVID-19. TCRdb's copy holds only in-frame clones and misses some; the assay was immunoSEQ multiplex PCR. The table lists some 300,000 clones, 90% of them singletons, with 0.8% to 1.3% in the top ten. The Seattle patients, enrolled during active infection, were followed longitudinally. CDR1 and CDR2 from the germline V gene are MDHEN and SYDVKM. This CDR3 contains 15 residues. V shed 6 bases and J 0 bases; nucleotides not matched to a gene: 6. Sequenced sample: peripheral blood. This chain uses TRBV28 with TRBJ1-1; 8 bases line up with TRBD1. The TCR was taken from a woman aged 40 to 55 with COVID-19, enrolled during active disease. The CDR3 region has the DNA TGTGCCAGCAGGGAGCGGACAGGGATGAACACTGAAGCTTTCTTT. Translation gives CASRERTGMNTEAFF.